This is a list of T cell receptor beta chains from one sample in a study of blood T cells in healthy people across ages. TCRdb redid the calling of the 5' RACE reads with MiXCR, one entry per CDR3 protein. The sample holds around 2 million distinct CDR3 sequences, roughly two fifths seen once. Sequencing was done on a sample of blood. These receptors originate from a human donor in good health. Each CDR3 is given with its conserved first and last residue. Each record gives: CDR3 length, J gene, D gene, V gene, clone size, CDR3 DNA, CDR3 protein. A D gene is named only where the DNA matches it firmly. Expanded clones are given a class, and other clones once, few, many or no size at all.

>14|TRBJ2-7|NA|TRBV2|few
TGTGCCAGCGGTGTCTTGGCCACCCTCCACGAGCAGTACTTC
CASGVLATLHEQYF
>14|TRBJ2-3|TRBD1|TRBV7-2|few
TGTGCCAGCAGCCGCTCGGGGACAGAAGGTCCGCAGTATTTT
CASSRSGTEGPQYF
>13|TRBJ2-7|TRBD2|TRBV12-3/TRBV12-4|NA
TGTGCCAGCAGTATCGGGGGGAAAGAGATCCAGTACTTC
CASSIGGKEIQYF
>18|TRBJ1-2|TRBD1|TRBV15|few
TGTGCCACCAGCAGGACGATCACCGGGACAGGGTATTCGGGAGGCTACACCTTC
CATSRTITGTGYSGGYTF
>16|TRBJ1-2|NA|TRBV9|NA
TGTGCCAGCAGCGCTCAGGGACACTTATCGAGTTTGGGCTACACCTTC
CASSAQGHLSSLGYTF
>17|TRBJ1-1|NA|TRBV6-5|few
TGTGCCAGCAGTTATGGCAGGGGCCGATATGTGAACACTGAAGCTTTCTTT
CASSYGRGRYVNTEAFF
>13|TRBJ2-5|NA|TRBV20-1|few
TGCAGTGTTAGAGGGGGGAACCAAGAGACCCAGTACTTC
CSVRGGNQETQYF
>14|TRBJ1-2|NA|TRBV27|NA
TGTGCCAGCAGTTTCGGAGGGACCCTAGCTGGCTACACCTTC
CASSFGGTLAGYTF
>13|TRBJ1-2|NA|TRBV3-1|few
TGTGCCAGCAGCCCCCGAGGGTACTATGGCTACACCTTC
CASSPRGYYGYTF
>15|TRBJ2-5|TRBD1|TRBV7-2|NA
TGTGCCAGCAGCTTAATGACAGGGGGTGGGGAGACCCAGTACTTC
CASSLMTGGGETQYF
>17|TRBJ2-1|NA|TRBV6-6|NA
TGTGCCAGCAGCCGAAGCCCCCTCGGACAGACTAACAATGAGCAGTTCTTC
CASSRSPLGQTNNEQFF
>15|TRBJ2-7|TRBD1|TRBV9|NA
TGTGCCAGCAGCGTAGCTGGACAGGGGCGGTACGAGCAGTACTTC
CASSVAGQGRYEQYF
>15|TRBJ1-2|NA|TRBV5-6|NA
TGTGCCAGCAGCTTGGAAGGATACTATAACTATGGCTACACCTTC
CASSLEGYYNYGYTF
>13|TRBJ2-5|TRBD1|TRBV20-1|few
TGCAGTGAGAGACAGGGGACCCAAGAGACCCAGTACTTC
CSERQGTQETQYF
>14|TRBJ2-1|NA|TRBV5-1|many
TGCGCCAGCAGCTTGGGGGCAATCGTGGATGAGCAGTTCTTC
CASSLGAIVDEQFF
>14|TRBJ2-7|NA|TRBV11-1|many
TGTGCCAGCAGCTTTGATGAGGGGCGCGACGAGCAGTACTTC
CASSFDEGRDEQYF
>13|TRBJ1-5|NA|TRBV10-3|NA
TGTGCCATCAGTGACCCGAGGGGTCAGCCCCAGCATTTT
CAISDPRGQPQHF
>18|TRBJ2-7|NA|TRBV5-1|NA
TGCGCCAGCAGCCGGGGAATGGCAGGGTTGACCACCTCCTACGAGCAGTACTTC
CASSRGMAGLTTSYEQYF
>16|TRBJ2-3|NA|TRBV5-1|NA
TGCGTCAGCAGCTTGGGTTCTGTAGCGCAAGGGGATACGCAGTATTTT
CVSSLGSVAQGDTQYF
>17|TRBJ2-3|NA|TRBV5-1|few
TGCGCCAGCAGCTTTAAATGGGACTCCCGAATTTCAGATACGCAGTATTTT
CASSFKWDSRISDTQYF
>17|TRBJ2-3|TRBD2|TRBV14|NA
TGTGCCAGCAGCCTACGGCCCCTAGCGGGTAGCACAGATACGCAGTATTTT
CASSLRPLAGSTDTQYF
>16|TRBJ2-6|NA|TRBV7-3|few
TGTGTCAGCAGCTTAGATCCAGGGGCTGGGGCCAACGTCCTGACTTTC
CVSSLDPGAGANVLTF
>14|TRBJ2-3|NA|TRBV29-1|NA
TGCAGCGTTGAAGCGGCCCCTAGCACAGATACGCAGTATTTT
CSVEAAPSTDTQYF
>15|TRBJ2-3|NA|TRBV7-2|NA
TGTGCCAGCAGCTTCAGGTACTCGGAGGCAGATACGCAGTATTTT
CASSFRYSEADTQYF
>16|TRBJ2-1|TRBD2|TRBV29-1|NA
TGCAGCGTCCAAAGCGGGGCGGCTAACTCCTACAATGAGCAGTTCTTC
CSVQSGAANSYNEQFF
>14|TRBJ2-7|NA|TRBV6-5|NA
TGTGCCAGCAGTGTTTCGACGGCCGCCTACGAGCAGTACTTC
CASSVSTAAYEQYF
>14|TRBJ2-3|TRBD1|TRBV5-5|few
TGTGCCAGCAGCTTGGCACAGGGGAGAGATACGCAGTATTTT
CASSLAQGRDTQYF
>13|TRBJ2-3|NA|TRBV2|NA
TGTGCCAGCAGCCGTGAGGCGACTTCCCCCTGGTATTTT
CASSREATSPWYF
>14|TRBJ2-3|NA|TRBV10-3|NA
TGTGCCATCAGGGGGGACGTCAGGGGAGATACGCAGTATTTT
CAIRGDVRGDTQYF
>11|TRBJ2-2|NA|TRBV6-2/TRBV6-3|NA
TGTGCCAGCAGAGGGGAATTGGAGCTGTTTTTT
CASRGELELFF
>13|TRBJ1-2|NA|TRBV29-1|few
TGCAGCGTTAGGTCCGGCTTTAACTATGGCTACACCTTC
CSVRSGFNYGYTF
>14|TRBJ2-5|TRBD2|TRBV7-2|NA
TGTGCCAGCAGCTTACAGCGGGGGGAGGAAGAGCAGTACTTC
CASSLQRGEEEQYF
>12|TRBJ2-7|NA|TRBV20-1|once
TGCAGTGCTATGAGGCTAGGAGACGAGCAGTACTTC
CSAMRLGDEQYF
>15|TRBJ2-1|TRBD1|TRBV6-2/TRBV6-3|NA
TGTGCCAGCAGTGGACAGGGGTCGGCGGTGAATGAGCAGTTCTTC
CASSGQGSAVNEQFF
>15|TRBJ2-7|NA|TRBV7-3|NA
TGTGCCAGCAGCTTAGGGGGGACGGCGATCTACGAGCAGTACTTC
CASSLGGTAIYEQYF
>14|TRBJ2-4|TRBD1|TRBV20-1|NA
TGCAGTGCCACGAGTGGACAGGGGCGAAATGAGCAGTACTTC
CSATSGQGRNEQYF
>15|TRBJ1-1|TRBD1|TRBV20-1|few
TGCAGTGCCCCCCCCTTCGACAGGGCGAACACTGAAGCTTTCTTT
CSAPPFDRANTEAFF
>15|TRBJ1-1|NA|TRBV5-1|NA
TGTGCCAGCAGCTCATCGGGACGCCAGAACACTGAAGCTTTCTTT
CASSSSGRQNTEAFF
>14|TRBJ2-1|NA|TRBV20-1|few
TGCAGTGCTAGAAGGCAGGGCTTTAGGAGAGAGCAGTTCTTC
CSARRQGFRREQFF
>15|TRBJ1-4|NA|TRBV4-2|NA
TGTGCCAGCAGCCAAGAGAGGGGGGATAATGAAAAACTGTTTTTT
CASSQERGDNEKLFF
>16|TRBJ1-2|TRBD1|TRBV6-4|NA
TGTGCCAGCAGTTCTCAGGGGGCGCTTGAGGTTGATCGCTACACCTTC
CASSSQGALEVDRYTF
>12|TRBJ1-2|NA|TRBV20-1|few
TGCAGTGCTAGTCTCTTATTGTCTGGCTACACCTTC
CSASLLLSGYTF
>14|TRBJ1-6|NA|TRBV6-2/TRBV6-3|many
TGTGCCAGCACTTGGGGCTCTAGGAATTCACCCCTCCACTTT
CASTWGSRNSPLHF
>14|TRBJ2-5|NA|TRBV15|few
TGTGCCACCAGCAGGGAGAGGGTTCAAGAGACCCAGTACTTC
CATSRERVQETQYF
>15|TRBJ2-5|TRBD2|TRBV7-3|NA
TGTGCCAGCAGCTTGACTAGCGGACCCCAGAGGACCCAGTACTTC
CASSLTSGPQRTQYF
>13|TRBJ2-2|NA|TRBV29-1|NA
TGCAGCGTTGATAATGGAAACACCGGGGAGCTGTTTTTT
CSVDNGNTGELFF
>16|TRBJ2-1|NA|TRBV6-6|NA
TGTGCCAGCAGTTCAGGCTCACCCGACTCCTACAATGAGCAGTTCTTC
CASSSGSPDSYNEQFF
>14|TRBJ2-1|TRBD1|TRBV20-1|NA
TGCAGTGCTAGCACAGGGGGCGCTTCCAATGAGCAGTTCTTC
CSASTGGASNEQFF
>13|TRBJ2-1|TRBD2|TRBV7-9|NA
TGTGCCAGCAGCCCCGTAGGGAGGGTTGAGCAGTTCTTC
CASSPVGRVEQFF
>16|TRBJ2-1|TRBD2|TRBV7-9|NA
TGTGCCAGCAGCTTAGGCGGCGGGGGGGCATTCCATGAGCAGTTCTTC
CASSLGGGGAFHEQFF
>13|TRBJ2-5|NA|TRBV29-1|many
TGCAGCGTTGAACCATTTGGCGCTGAGACCCAGTACTTC
CSVEPFGAETQYF
>15|TRBJ2-3|TRBD2|TRBV6-5|few
TGTGCCACCCTAGGGTTCCGGGGGGGCACAGATACGCAGTATTTT
CATLGFRGGTDTQYF